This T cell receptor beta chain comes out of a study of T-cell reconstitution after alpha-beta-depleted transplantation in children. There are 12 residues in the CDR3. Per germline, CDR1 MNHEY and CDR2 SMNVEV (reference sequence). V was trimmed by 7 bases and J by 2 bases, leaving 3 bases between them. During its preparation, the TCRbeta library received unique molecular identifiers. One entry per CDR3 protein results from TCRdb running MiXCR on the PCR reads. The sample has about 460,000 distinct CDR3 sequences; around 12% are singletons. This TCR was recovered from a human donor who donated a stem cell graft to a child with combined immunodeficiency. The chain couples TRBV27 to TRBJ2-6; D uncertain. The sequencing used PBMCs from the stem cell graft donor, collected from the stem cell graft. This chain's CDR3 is CASNPGANVLTF. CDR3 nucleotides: TGTGCCAGCAACCCTGGGGCCAACGTCCTGACTTTC.